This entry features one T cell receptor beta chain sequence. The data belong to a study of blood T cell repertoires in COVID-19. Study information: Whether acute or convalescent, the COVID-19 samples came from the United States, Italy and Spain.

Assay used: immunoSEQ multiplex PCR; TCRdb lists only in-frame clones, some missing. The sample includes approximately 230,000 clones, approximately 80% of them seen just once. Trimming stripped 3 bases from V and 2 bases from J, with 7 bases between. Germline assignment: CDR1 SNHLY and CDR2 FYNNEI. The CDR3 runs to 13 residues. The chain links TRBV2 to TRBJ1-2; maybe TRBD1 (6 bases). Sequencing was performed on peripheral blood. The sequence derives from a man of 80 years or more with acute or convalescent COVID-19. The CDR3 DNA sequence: TGTGCCAGCAGTGATGACAGGAACTATGGCTACACCTTC. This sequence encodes CASSDDRNYGYTF.